This record looks at one T cell receptor beta chain sequence and its context. The data were obtained in a study of shared clonotypes between healthy human individuals. Germline CDR1 and CDR2: SGHRS and YFSETQ. This CDR3 has 13 amino acids. With 4 bases removed from V and 9 bases from J, the gap between germline ends came to 14 bases. Sequencing used immunoSEQ multiplex PCR; TCRdb keeps in-frame clones, though not all of them. The sample lists 2 million to 2.5 million clones; approximately 94% were seen once. CD45RO-negative, CCR7-selected cells formed the naive CD8 fraction, which excluded terminally differentiated effector memory CD45RA+ cells.

The sequencing sample was made of naive CD8+ T cells sorted from blood. This sequence originates from a man between 18 and 35 years old in good health. This chain connects TRBV5-1 to TRBJ1-5; D unclear. In DNA, the CDR3 is TGCGCCAGCAGCGCGGACGTCGGGTGGCCCCAGCATTTT. Translating gives CASSADVGWPQHF.